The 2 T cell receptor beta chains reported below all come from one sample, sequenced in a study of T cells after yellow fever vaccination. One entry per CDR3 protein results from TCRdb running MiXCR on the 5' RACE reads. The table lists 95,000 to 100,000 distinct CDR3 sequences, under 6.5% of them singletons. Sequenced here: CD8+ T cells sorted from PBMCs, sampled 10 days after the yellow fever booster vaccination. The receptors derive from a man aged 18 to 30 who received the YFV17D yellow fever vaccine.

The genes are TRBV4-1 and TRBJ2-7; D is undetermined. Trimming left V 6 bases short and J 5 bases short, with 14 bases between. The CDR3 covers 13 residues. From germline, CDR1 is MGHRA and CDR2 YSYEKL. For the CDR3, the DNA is TGCGCCAGCAGTTTCTCCTTGGGTGACGAGCAGTACTTC. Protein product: CASSFSLGDEQYF.

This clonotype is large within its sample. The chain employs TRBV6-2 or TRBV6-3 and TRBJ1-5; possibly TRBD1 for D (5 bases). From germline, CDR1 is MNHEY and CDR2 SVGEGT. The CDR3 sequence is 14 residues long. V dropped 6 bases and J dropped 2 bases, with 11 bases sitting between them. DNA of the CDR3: TGTGCCAGCAGATCACTACAGGGCAATCAGCCCCAGCATTTT. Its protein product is CASRSLQGNQPQHF.